These 7 T cell receptor beta chains were sequenced from one sample in a study of blood T cell repertoires in COVID-19 (dated by TCRdb to the early 2020s). Libraries were prepared through the immunoSEQ multiplex PCR assay. TCRdb holds this immuneACCESS table with in-frame rearrangements only. Some clones are missing; in checked studies, unresolved V genes explain under half, and the rest has no known cause. Recorded for this sample are approximately 91,000 clones; about four fifths of them occurred a single time. Together, the top ten hold 15% to 20% of the sample. Sample: peripheral blood. The receptors here all came from a human donor in a cohort sampled during active COVID-19.

V and J are TRBV23-1 and TRBJ2-7; 7 bases fit TRBD1. TRBV23-1 is filed as an ORF, its function uncertain. Trimming cost V 8 bases and J 4 bases; bases outside gene matches: 8. CDR3 size: 13 residues. CDR3 DNA sequence: TGCGCCAGCGACGACAGGGTGGGGTACGAGCAGTACTTC. Its protein product is CASDDRVGYEQYF.

The V and J genes are TRBV6-1 and TRBJ2-5; D uncertain. V was clipped by 2 bases and J by 1 base, with 8 bases between them. Germline CDR1 and CDR2: MNHNS and SASEGT. The CDR3 is made up of 14 amino acids. The CDR3 nucleotides are TGTGCCAGCAGTGAATTTCTAGGCCAAGAGACCCAGTACTTC. This translates into CASSEFLGQETQYF.

The chain joins TRBV6-6 to TRBJ2-5, with D perhaps matching TRBD2 (6 bases). Germline V gene lookup returns CDR1 MNHNY and CDR2 SVGAGI (reference sequence). Between the trimmed V and J ends, which lost 11 bases and 0 bases, there was a span of 16 bases. This CDR3 has 14 residues. This CDR3 is CAPVRRGYQETQYF. The CDR3 coding sequence is TGTGCCCCCGTTAGGAGGGGCTACCAAGAGACCCAGTACTTC.

The chain recombines TRBV27 with TRBJ1-6, with 7 bases identical to TRBD1. The V and J ends lost 3 bases and 7 bases, in that order; junction bases with no gene match: 3. The V gene's germline CDR1 is MNHEY and CDR2 SMNVEV (reference sequence). The CDR3 is 14 residues long. The CDR3 protein is CASSLVGGNSPLHF. The CDR3, as DNA: TGTGCCAGCAGTTTGGTAGGGGGCAATTCACCCCTCCACTTT.

The sample holds a few counts of this clone. The chain combines TRBV30 with TRBJ1-5; 9 nucleotides agree with TRBD1. The J segment lost 6 bases and the V segment lost 4 bases, leaving 7 bases of the junction unmatched. The length of the CDR3 is 14 residues. Germline assignment: CDR1 GTSNPN and CDR2 SVGIG (reference sequence). CDR3: CAWTGTGYGQPQHF. Here the CDR3 DNA reads TGTGCCTGGACCGGGACAGGGTACGGTCAGCCCCAGCATTTT.

The V call is TRBV27, the J call TRBJ1-6; 8 nucleotides match TRBD1. J lost 0 bases, V lost 6 bases, and 13 bases had no gene match. The CDR3 extends over 19 amino acids. CDR1 and CDR2 (germline): MNHEY, SMNVEV (reference sequence). CDR3: CASRILAGGAPSYNSPLHF. CDR3 bases: TGTGCCAGCAGAATTTTAGCAGGGGGCGCCCCCTCCTATAATTCACCCCTCCACTTT.

The chain employs TRBV18 and TRBJ2-1, with 13 bases matching TRBD2. In germline, CDR1 is KGHSH, CDR2 LQKENI. The ends lost 3 bases at V and 7 bases at J; junction bases unmatched: 6. There are 16 residues in the CDR3. The CDR3 DNA reads as TGTGCCAGCTCACCCTCGGGACTAGCGGGACCTAATGAGCAGTTCTTC. Translation gives CASSPSGLAGPNEQFF.